This TCR beta chain was retrieved from a study of Ad26.COV2.S vaccination and SARS-CoV-2 variants. Germline CDR1 and CDR2: MNHEY and SMNVEV (reference sequence). V lost 0 bases and J 1 base, leaving 4 bases between the germline ends. CDR3 size: 13 residues. Regarding treatment: about 20 received Ad26.COV2.S at low or high dose, single or two shots; five or six received placebo; per-sample allocation not given. Specimen acquisition occurred on day 63 following the initial vaccine or placebo injection. Clones were read by immunoSEQ multiplex PCR, and TCRdb kept only the in-frame ones, dropping some. The data contain roughly 270,000 clones, about 90% of them singletons. Study findings and constraints: A substantial breadth of spike-specific CD8+ and CD4+ T cell responses after vaccination has been reported. Vaccine and placebo recipients had similar non-spike TCR breadth.

Details on this clone: What it recognizes is unknown. This same CDR3 is encoded by further DNA sequences in the sample.

The receptor comes from a person aged 18-65 years who received the Ad26.COV2.S COVID-19 vaccine or a placebo. This sample comprised peripheral blood, obtained in a trial of Ad26.COV2.S vaccine versus placebo. This sequence joins TRBV27 and TRBJ2-7; D gene unclear. The CDR3: CASSLSPSYEQYF. DNA of the CDR3: TGTGCCAGCAGTTTATCCCCGTCCTACGAGCAGTACTTC.